The source of this T cell receptor (beta chain) is a study of CD8+CD57+ T cells in acquired aplastic anemia. Profiles of TCR beta VDJ and CDR3 were generated from a genomic DNA template. TCRdb re-derived calls from the reads in MiXCR, one entry per CDR3 protein. The sample holds some 120,000 distinct CDR3 sequences, 40% to 60% seen once. The CDR3 spans 16 residues. J gave up 7 bases and V 2 bases, and 5 bases lay outside the gene matches. Germline-derived CDR1 and CDR2 are SGHVS and FQNEAQ. Sequencing used sorted CD4+, CD8+, or CD8+CD57+ T cells (not recorded which) from PBMCs. This chain uses TRBV7-8 with TRBJ2-1; 13 bases match TRBD2. The receptor's source is a human donor in good health, serving as a control. DNA for the CDR3: TGTGCCAGCAGCTTAACTAGCGGGGGGGTAGGGAATGAGCAGTTCTTC. Translating gives CASSLTSGGVGNEQFF.